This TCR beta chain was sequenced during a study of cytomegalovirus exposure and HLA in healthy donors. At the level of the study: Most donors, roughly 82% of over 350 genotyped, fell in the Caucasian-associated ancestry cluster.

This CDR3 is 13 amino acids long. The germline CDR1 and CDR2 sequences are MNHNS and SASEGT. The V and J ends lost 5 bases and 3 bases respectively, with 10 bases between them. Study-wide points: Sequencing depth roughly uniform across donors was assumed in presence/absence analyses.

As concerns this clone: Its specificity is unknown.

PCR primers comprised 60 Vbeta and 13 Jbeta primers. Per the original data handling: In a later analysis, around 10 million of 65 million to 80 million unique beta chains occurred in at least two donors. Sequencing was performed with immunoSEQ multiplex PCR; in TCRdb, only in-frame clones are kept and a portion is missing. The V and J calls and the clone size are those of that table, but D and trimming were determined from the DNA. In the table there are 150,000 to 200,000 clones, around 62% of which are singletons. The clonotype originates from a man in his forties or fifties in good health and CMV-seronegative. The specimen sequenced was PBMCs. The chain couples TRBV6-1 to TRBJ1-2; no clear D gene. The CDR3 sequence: CASSPTDYYGYTF. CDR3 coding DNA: TGTGCCAGCAGTCCGACTGACTACTATGGCTACACCTTC.